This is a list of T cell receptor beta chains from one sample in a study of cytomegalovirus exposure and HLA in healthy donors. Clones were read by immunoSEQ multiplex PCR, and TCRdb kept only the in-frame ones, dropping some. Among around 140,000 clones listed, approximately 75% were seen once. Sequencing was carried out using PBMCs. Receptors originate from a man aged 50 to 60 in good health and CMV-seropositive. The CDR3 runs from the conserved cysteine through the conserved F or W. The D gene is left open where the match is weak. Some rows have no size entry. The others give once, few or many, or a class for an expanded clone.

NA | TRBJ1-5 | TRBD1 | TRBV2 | CASTGQGIQPQHF | TGTGCCAGCACTGGACAGGGGATACAGCCCCAGCATTTT
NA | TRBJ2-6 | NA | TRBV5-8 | CASSRGASGANVLTF | TGTGCCAGCAGCCGGGGAGCGTCTGGGGCCAACGTCCTGACTTTC
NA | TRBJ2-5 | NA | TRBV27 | CASSLVRDPFLETQYF | TGTGCCAGCAGTTTGGTGCGGGATCCCTTTTTAGAGACCCAGTACTTC
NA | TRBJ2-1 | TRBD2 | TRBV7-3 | CATKAGMGNNEQFF | TGTGCCACTAAAGCGGGAATGGGTAACAATGAGCAGTTCTTC
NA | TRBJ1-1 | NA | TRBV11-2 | CASSLTTGANTEAFF | TGTGCCAGCAGCTTAACAACAGGCGCGAACACTGAAGCTTTCTTT
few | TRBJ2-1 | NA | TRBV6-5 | CASSYSRMNEQFF | TGTGCCAGCAGTTACTCGCGTATGAATGAGCAGTTCTTC
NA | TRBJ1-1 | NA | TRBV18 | CASSLGVDTEAFF | TGTGCCAGCTCTCTCGGGGTTGACACTGAAGCTTTCTTT
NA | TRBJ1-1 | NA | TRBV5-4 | CASSLIDTEAFF | TGTGCCAGCAGCTTGATCGACACTGAAGCTTTCTTT
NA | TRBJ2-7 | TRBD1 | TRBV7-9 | CASSLDAIQGQGVNYEQYF | TGTGCCAGCAGCTTAGACGCTATCCAGGGACAGGGAGTTAACTACGAGCAGTACTTC
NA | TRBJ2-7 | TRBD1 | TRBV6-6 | CASRPQGTGSSYEQYF | TGTGCCAGCAGACCCCAAGGGACAGGGAGCTCCTACGAGCAGTACTTC
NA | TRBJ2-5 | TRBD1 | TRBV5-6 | CASSWQGQRETQYF | TGTGCCAGCAGCTGGCAGGGACAGAGAGAGACCCAGTACTTC
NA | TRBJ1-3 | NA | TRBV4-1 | CASSQAGAYGNTIYF | TGCGCCAGCAGCCAAGCAGGGGCCTATGGAAACACCATATATTTT
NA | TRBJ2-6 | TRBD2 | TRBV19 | CASSIEGTSAGANVLTF | TGTGCCAGTAGTATAGAGGGGACTAGCGCTGGGGCCAACGTCCTGACTTTC
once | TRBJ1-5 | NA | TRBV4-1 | CASSPQAENQPQHF | TGCGCCAGCAGCCCTCAAGCTGAGAATCAGCCCCAGCATTTT
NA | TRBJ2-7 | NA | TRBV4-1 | CASSQSRGMSPNEQYF | TGCGCCAGCAGCCAGAGTCGAGGGATGTCTCCCAACGAGCAGTACTTC
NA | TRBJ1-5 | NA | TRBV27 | CASSLGVRQGGNQPQHF | TGTGCCAGCAGTTTAGGGGTGAGGCAGGGTGGCAATCAGCCCCAGCATTTT
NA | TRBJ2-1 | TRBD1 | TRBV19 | CASSSGGDYNEQFF | TGTGCCAGTAGCTCAGGGGGCGACTACAATGAGCAGTTCTTC
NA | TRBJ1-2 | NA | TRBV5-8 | CASSLGRTAYGYTF | TGTGCCAGCAGCTTGGGGAGGACGGCCTATGGCTACACCTTC
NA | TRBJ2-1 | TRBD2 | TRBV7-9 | CASSKGLAEYNEQFF | TGTGCCAGCAGCAAGGGACTAGCGGAATACAATGAGCAGTTCTTC
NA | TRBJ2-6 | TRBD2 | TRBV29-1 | CSVEAGGAGANVPTF | TGCAGCGTTGAAGCGGGGGGGGCTGGGGCCAACGTCCCGACTTTC
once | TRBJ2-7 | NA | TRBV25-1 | CASADGQLYEQYF | TGTGCCAGCGCCGATGGGCAGCTCTACGAGCAGTACTTC
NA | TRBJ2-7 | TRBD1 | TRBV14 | CASSRDRAYEQYF | TGTGCCAGTTCCCGGGACAGGGCCTACGAGCAGTACTTC
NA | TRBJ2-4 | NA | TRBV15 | CATSRVGGTKNIQYF | TGTGCCACCAGCAGAGTCGGAGGGACCAAAAACATTCAGTACTTC
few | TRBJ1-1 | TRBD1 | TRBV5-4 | CASSLDYTGVLF | TGTGCCAGCAGCTTGGATTATACAGGGGTCCTCTTT
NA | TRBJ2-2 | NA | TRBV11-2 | CASSLSVRGGELFF | TGTGCCAGCAGCTTGTCGGTTCGGGGCGGGGAGCTGTTTTTT
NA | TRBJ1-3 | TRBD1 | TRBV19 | CASNLGQGLSGNTIYF | TGTGCCAGTAACCTCGGACAGGGCCTCTCTGGAAACACCATATATTTT
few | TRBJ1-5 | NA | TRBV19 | CASSGAGANNQPQHF | TGTGCCAGTAGTGGGGCAGGGGCAAACAATCAGCCCCAGCATTTT
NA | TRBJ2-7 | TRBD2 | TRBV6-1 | CASSVVSGRAFRKDEQYF | TGTGCCAGCAGTGTAGTTAGCGGGAGGGCCTTTAGGAAGGACGAGCAGTACTTC
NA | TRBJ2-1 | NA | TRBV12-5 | CASGFTQLISYNEQFF | TGTGCTAGTGGTTTCACACAATTGATCTCCTACAATGAGCAGTTCTTC
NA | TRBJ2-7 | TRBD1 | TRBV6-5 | CASSSPTGGKNEQYF | TGTGCCAGCAGTTCCCCGACAGGGGGGAAAAACGAGCAGTACTTC
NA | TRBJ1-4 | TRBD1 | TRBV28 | CASSLQGNSEKLFF | TGTGCCAGCAGTCTACAGGGGAATAGTGAAAAACTGTTTTTT
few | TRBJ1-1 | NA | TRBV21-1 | CASSRQGRTEAFF | TGTGCCAGCAGCAGACAGGGGAGGACTGAAGCTTTCTTT
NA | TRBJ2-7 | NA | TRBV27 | CASSFGEATYEQYF | TGTGCCAGCAGTTTTGGAGAAGCGACCTACGAGCAGTACTTC
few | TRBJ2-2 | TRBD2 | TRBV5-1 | CASISGVGTNTGELFF | TGCGCCAGCATCAGCGGGGTAGGGACTAACACCGGGGAGCTGTTTTTT
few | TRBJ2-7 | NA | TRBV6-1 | CASSESNYEQYF | TGTGCCAGCAGTGAATCCAACTACGAGCAGTACTTC
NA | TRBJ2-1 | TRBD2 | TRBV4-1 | CASSDTTSGGGSYNEQFF | TGCGCCAGCAGCGACACGACTAGCGGGGGGGGTTCCTACAATGAGCAGTTCTTC
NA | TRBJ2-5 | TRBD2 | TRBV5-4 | CASGAGDQETQYF | TGTGCCAGCGGCGCGGGAGACCAAGAGACCCAGTACTTC
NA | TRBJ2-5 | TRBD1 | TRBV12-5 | CASGPRGIGETQYF | TGTGCTAGTGGTCCCAGGGGGATCGGGGAGACCCAGTACTTC
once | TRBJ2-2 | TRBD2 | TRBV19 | CASIPGTSGTGELFF | TGTGCCAGTATACCCGGGACTAGCGGGACCGGGGAGCTGTTTTTT
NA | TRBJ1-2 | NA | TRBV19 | CASSVSSVSYYGYTF | TGTGCCAGTAGTGTATCCTCGGTCTCCTACTATGGCTACACCTTC
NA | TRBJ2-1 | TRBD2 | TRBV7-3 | CASSRSGSSNEQFF | TGTGCCAGCAGCCGTAGCGGGAGCTCGAATGAGCAGTTCTTC
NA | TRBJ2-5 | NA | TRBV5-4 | CASSTFFGETQYF | TGTGCCAGCAGTACCTTCTTCGGGGAGACCCAGTACTTC
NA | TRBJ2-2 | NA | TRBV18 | CASSPLGRGYTGELFF | TGTGCCAGCTCACCCCTCGGACGGGGATACACCGGGGAGCTGTTTTTT
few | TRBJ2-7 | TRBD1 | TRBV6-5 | CASSYGGQSSYEQYF | TGTGCCAGCAGTTACGGGGGACAGTCCTCCTACGAGCAGTACTTC
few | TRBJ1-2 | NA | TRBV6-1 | CATERGGLSYGYTF | TGTGCCACCGAGAGGGGAGGGCTGTCCTATGGCTACACCTTC
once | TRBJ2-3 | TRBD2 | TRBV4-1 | CASKKGSGVSTDTQYF | TGCGCCAGCAAAAAAGGTAGCGGGGTTAGCACAGATACGCAGTATTTT
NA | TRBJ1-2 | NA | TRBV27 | CASSLSRQAVNYGYTF | TGTGCCAGCAGTTTATCGAGGCAAGCGGTTAACTATGGCTACACCTTC
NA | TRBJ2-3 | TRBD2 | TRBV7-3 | CASSLTSLLPLAGHADTQYF | TGTGCCAGCAGCTTAACCTCTCTCCTTCCCCTAGCGGGACATGCGGATACGCAGTATTTT
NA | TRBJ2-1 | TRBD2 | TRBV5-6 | CASSLEREDGLGQFF | TGTGCCAGCAGCTTGGAAAGGGAGGATGGACTAGGGCAGTTCTTC
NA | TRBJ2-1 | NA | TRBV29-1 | CSVDGSSYNEQFF | TGCAGCGTTGACGGGAGCTCCTACAATGAGCAGTTCTTC
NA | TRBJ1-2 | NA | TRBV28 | CASWEGLDPYGYTF | TGTGCCAGCTGGGAGGGGTTGGATCCGTATGGCTACACCTTC
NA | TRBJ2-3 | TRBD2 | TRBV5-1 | CASSFSGGPRTDTQYF | TGCGCCAGCAGTTTTAGCGGGGGCCCTCGCACAGATACGCAGTATTTT
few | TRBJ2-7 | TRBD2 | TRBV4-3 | CASSQGGLAGVWEQYF | TGCGCCAGCAGCCAGGGGGGACTAGCGGGAGTATGGGAGCAGTACTTC
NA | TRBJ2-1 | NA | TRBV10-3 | CVTSLGNEQFF | TGTGTCACCTCACTAGGCAATGAGCAGTTCTTC